This T cell receptor (beta chain) came from a study of blood T cell repertoires in COVID-19. Exposed participants came across a COVID-19 case within 2 weeks before study entry. Only in-frame clones appear in the TCRdb table, and some are missing; sequencing was by immunoSEQ multiplex PCR. The data contain 250,000 to 350,000 clones, around nine tenths of them singletons. From germline, CDR1 is SGHKS and CDR2 YYEKEE (reference sequence). V gave up 0 bases and J gave up 3 bases, with 13 bases separating them. The CDR3 contains 16 residues. V is TRBV5-5 and J is TRBJ1-3; tentative D call: TRBD1 (5 bases). The sample taken for sequencing was PBMCs or T cells enriched from blood (not recorded which). The receptor's source is a woman between 50 and 59 years old who had been exposed to COVID-19. The CDR3 here is CASSLAGNPYGNTIYF. In DNA form, the CDR3 reads TGTGCCAGCAGCTTGGCAGGGAACCCTTATGGAAACACCATATATTTT.